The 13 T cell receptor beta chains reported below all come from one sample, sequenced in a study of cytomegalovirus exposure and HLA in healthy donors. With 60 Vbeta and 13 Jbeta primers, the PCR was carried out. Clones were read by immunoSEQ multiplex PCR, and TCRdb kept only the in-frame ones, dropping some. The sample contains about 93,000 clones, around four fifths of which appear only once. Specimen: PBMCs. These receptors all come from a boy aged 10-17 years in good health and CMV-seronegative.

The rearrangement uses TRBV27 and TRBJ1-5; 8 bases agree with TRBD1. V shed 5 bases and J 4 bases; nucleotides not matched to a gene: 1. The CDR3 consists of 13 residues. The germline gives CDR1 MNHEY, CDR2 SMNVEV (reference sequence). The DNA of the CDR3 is TGTGCCAGCAGTCGGACAGGGAATCAGCCCCAGCATTTT. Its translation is CASSRTGNQPQHF.

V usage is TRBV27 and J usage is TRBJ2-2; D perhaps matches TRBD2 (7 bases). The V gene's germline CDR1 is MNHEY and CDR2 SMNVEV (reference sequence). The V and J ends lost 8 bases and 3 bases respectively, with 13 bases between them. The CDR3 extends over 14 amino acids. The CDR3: CASGVGGDTGELFF. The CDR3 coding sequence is TGTGCCAGCGGAGTAGGGGGGGACACCGGGGAGCTGTTTTTT.

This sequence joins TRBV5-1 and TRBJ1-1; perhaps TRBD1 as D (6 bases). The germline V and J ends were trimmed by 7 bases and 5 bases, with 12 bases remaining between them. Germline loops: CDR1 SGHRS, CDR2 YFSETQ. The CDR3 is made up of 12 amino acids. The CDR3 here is CASQGIGTEAFF. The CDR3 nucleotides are TGCGCCAGCCAGGGGATAGGTACTGAAGCTTTCTTT. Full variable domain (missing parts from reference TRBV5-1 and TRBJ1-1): KAGVTQTPRYLIKTRGQQVTLSCSPISGHRSVSWYQQTPGQGLQFLFEYFSETQRNKGNFPGRFSGRQFSNSRSEMNVSTLELGDSALYLCASQGIGTEAFFGQGTRLTVV.

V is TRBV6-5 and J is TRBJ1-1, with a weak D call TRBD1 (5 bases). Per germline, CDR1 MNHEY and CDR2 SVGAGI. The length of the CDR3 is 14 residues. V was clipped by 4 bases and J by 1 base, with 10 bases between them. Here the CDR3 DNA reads TGTGCCAGCAGTTTGGGACTGCGGAACACTGAAGCTTTCTTT. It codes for CASSLGLRNTEAFF.

The CDR3 coding sequence is TGCAGCGTCAATCAGGGGGCCGGGGAGCTGTTTTTT. This translates into CSVNQGAGELFF. This chain uses TRBV29-1 with TRBJ2-2; 7 nucleotides match TRBD1. Looked up from germline, CDR1 is SQVTM and CDR2 is ANQGSEA. The CDR3 is 12 residues long. With 6 bases clipped from V and 6 bases from J, the junction kept 4 bases outside the gene matches.

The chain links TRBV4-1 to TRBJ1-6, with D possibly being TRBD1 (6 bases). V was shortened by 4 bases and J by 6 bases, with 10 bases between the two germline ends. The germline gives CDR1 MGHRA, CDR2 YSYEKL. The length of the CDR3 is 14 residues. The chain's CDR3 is CASSRSRGNSPLHF. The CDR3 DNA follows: TGCGCCAGCAGCCGAAGCAGGGGTAATTCACCCCTCCACTTT.

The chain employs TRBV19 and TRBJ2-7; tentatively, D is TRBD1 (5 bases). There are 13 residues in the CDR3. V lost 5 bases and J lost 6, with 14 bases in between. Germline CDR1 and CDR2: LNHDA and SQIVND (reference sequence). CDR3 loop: CASSPPMTAEQYF. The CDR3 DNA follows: TGTGCCAGTAGTCCCCCCATGACAGCCGAGCAGTACTTC.

CDR3 nucleotides: TGCAGCGTTGAAGATTGGGGGGGGCAGGGCTATGGCTACACCTTC. Amino acids: CSVEDWGGQGYGYTF. V usage is TRBV29-1 and J usage is TRBJ1-2, with D possibly matching TRBD1 (6 bases). V was clipped by 0 bases and J by 4 bases, with 15 bases between them. The CDR3 is 15 amino acids. Germline V CDR1 and CDR2: SQVTM, ANQGSEA.

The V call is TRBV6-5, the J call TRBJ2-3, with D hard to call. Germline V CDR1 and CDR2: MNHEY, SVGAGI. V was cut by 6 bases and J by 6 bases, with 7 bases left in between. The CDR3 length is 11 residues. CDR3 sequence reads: CASRTRDTQYF. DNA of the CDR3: TGTGCCAGCAGAACGCGGGATACGCAGTATTTT.

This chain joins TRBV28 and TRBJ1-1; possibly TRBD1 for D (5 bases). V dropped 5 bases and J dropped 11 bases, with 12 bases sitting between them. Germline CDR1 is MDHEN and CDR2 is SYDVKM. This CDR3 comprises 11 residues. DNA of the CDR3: TGTGCCAGCAGTATCAGGGATGAGGCTTTCTTT. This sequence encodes CASSIRDEAFF.

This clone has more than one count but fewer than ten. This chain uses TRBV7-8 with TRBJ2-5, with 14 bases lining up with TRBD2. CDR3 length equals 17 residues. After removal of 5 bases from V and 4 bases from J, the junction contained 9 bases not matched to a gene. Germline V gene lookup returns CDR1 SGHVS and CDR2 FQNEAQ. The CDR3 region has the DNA TGTGCCAGCAGCCCTGGACTAGCGGGAGGATGGGGAGAGACCCAGTACTTC. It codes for CASSPGLAGGWGETQYF.

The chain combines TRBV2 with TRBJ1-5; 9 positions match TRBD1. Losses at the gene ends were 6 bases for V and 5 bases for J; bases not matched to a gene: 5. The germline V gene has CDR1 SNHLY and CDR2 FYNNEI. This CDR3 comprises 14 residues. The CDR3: CASRSQGADQPQHF. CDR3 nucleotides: TGTGCCAGCAGGTCACAGGGGGCGGATCAGCCCCAGCATTTT.

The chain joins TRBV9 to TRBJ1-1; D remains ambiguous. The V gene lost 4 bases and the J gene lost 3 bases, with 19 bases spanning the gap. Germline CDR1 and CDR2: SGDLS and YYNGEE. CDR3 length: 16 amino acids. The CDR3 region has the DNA TGTGCCAGCAGCCCTCACCTCGGGAGTTCCGACACTGAAGCTTTCTTT. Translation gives CASSPHLGSSDTEAFF.